Following are 5 T cell receptor beta chains from one sample sequenced in a study of T cells in localized non-small cell lung cancer. Some clones are missing from TCRdb's copy, which holds only in-frame ones; the method was immunoSEQ multiplex PCR. Of about 53,000 clones listed, around four fifths are singletons. The sample was peripheral blood mononuclear cells, taken before any cancer treatment. The receptor source for this set is a man aged 40 to 70 with stage III lung adenocarcinoma.

The chain carries TRBV4-3 and TRBJ1-6; tentatively, D is TRBD1 (5 bases). This CDR3 region has 17 residues. Trimming shortened V by 3 bases and J by 4 bases, and 16 bases separated the two germline ends. CDR1 and CDR2 from the germline V gene are LGHNA and YSLEER. CDR3 nucleotide sequence: TGCGCCAGCAGCCAGAGCCAGAGGGGCCCGTATAATTCACCCCTCCACTTT. This codes for CASSQSQRGPYNSPLHF.

This rearrangement joins TRBV29-1 to TRBJ1-4, with D uncertain. Trimming removed 4 bases at V and 5 bases at J, with 8 bases between. This CDR3 is 12 amino acids long. Germline loops: CDR1 SQVTM, CDR2 ANQGSEA. This chain's CDR3 is CSVAALNEKLFF. The DNA of the CDR3 is TGCAGCGTTGCTGCCTTGAATGAAAAACTGTTTTTT. Filled out from reference TRBV29-1 and TRBJ1-4, the complete variable domain reads SAVISQKPSRDICQRGTSLTIQCQVDSQVTMMFWYRQQPGQSLTLIATANQGSEATYESGFVIDKFPISRPNLTFSTLTVSNMSPEDSSIYLCSVAALNEKLFFGSGTQLSVL.

This chain connects TRBV4-3 to TRBJ2-5; TRBD2 is a possible D gene (5 bases). V was cut by 0 bases and J by 5 bases, with 13 bases left in between. The germline CDR1 and CDR2 sequences are LGHNA and YSLEER. The CDR3 loop spans 15 amino acids. CDR3 bases: TGCGCCAGCAGCCAAGATTCGGGGTCGTGGGAGACCCAGTACTTC. Protein: CASSQDSGSWETQYF.

This chain uses TRBV27 with TRBJ2-3; 12 bases fit TRBD2. The ends lost 2 bases at V and 0 bases at J; junction bases unmatched: 6. CDR1 MNHEY and CDR2 SMNVEV come from the germline V gene (reference sequence). The CDR3 covers 18 residues. The CDR3 sequence is CASSLLAGGTASTDTQYF. The CDR3 nucleotides are TGTGCCAGCAGTTTACTAGCGGGGGGGACCGCTAGCACAGATACGCAGTATTTT.

The chain joins TRBV27 to TRBJ2-7; 10 bases fit TRBD2. CDR1 is MNHEY, CDR2 SMNVEV, per germline (reference sequence). Trimming removed 2 bases from V and 6 bases from J; junction bases left unmatched: 7. This CDR3 comprises 15 residues. CDR3 region: CASSLMASGRGEQYF. The CDR3 DNA reads as TGTGCCAGCAGTTTAATGGCTAGCGGGAGAGGCGAGCAGTACTTC.